The 5 T cell receptor beta chains given below trace back to one sample, sequenced in a study of blood T cell repertoires in COVID-19. Sequencing used immunoSEQ multiplex PCR; TCRdb keeps in-frame clones, though not all of them. The sample holds a few hundred thousand clones; roughly 85% are singletons and the top ten take 3%. The specimen sequenced was peripheral blood. These TCRs come from a woman in her 30s with active or convalescent COVID-19.

The gene calls are TRBV6-4 and TRBJ1-1; possibly TRBD1 for D (6 bases). Germline CDR1 and CDR2: MRHNA and SNTAGT. The CDR3 sequence is 14 residues long. V was shortened by 2 bases and J by 9 bases, with 16 bases between the two germline ends. The CDR3 loop is CASSDQPGEGKAFF. As DNA, the CDR3 is TGTGCCAGCAGTGACCAACCAGGGGAGGGCAAAGCTTTCTTT.

The rearrangement joins TRBV3-1 (or the pseudogene TRBV3-2) to TRBJ2-5, with 10 bases fitting TRBD2. Germline V gene lookup returns CDR1 LGHDT and CDR2 YNNKEL (reference sequence). The CDR3 has 19 residues. V lost 9 bases to trimming and J lost 4 bases; unmatched junction nucleotides: 23. In DNA form, the CDR3 reads TGTGCCAGTTTACTCTTAGCGGGGGGCTATGAAACTACTGGAGAGACCCAGTACTTC. Translation: CASLLLAGGYETTGETQYF.

The chain joins TRBV30 to TRBJ1-2; 9 positions match TRBD1. The CDR3 spans 13 residues. Germline CDR1 reads GTSNPN; CDR2 reads SVGIG (reference sequence). Losses at the gene ends were 3 bases for V and 7 bases for J; bases not matched to a gene: 6. The CDR3 region has the DNA TGTGCCTGGAGCGAAGGGACAGGGAGTGGCTACACCTTC. Translating it yields CAWSEGTGSGYTF.

This chain connects TRBV7-9 to TRBJ2-7; 9 bases fit TRBD1. The CDR3 is made up of 12 amino acids. V lost 7 bases and J lost 6; bases outside the gene matches: 4. Germline V lookup: CDR1 SEHNR, CDR2 FQNEAQ (reference sequence). CDR3 amino acids: CASNKQGAEQYF. DNA of the CDR3: TGTGCCAGCAACAAACAGGGGGCCGAGCAGTACTTC.

The chain uses TRBV2 and TRBJ2-7, with a weak D call TRBD1 (6 bases). Trimming took off 0 bases at V and 1 base at J, with 10 bases between the two ends. This CDR3 region has 15 residues. CDR1 is SNHLY, CDR2 FYNNEI, per germline. CDR3 in amino acids: CASSEAGALSYEQYF. In nucleotides, the CDR3 is TGTGCCAGCAGTGAAGCGGGGGCGCTTTCCTACGAGCAGTACTTC.